What follows are 17 T cell receptor beta chains derived from one specimen sequenced in a study of T-cell reconstitution after alpha-beta-depleted transplantation in children. During its preparation, the TCRbeta library received unique molecular identifiers. TCRdb re-called the PCR reads with MiXCR, one entry per CDR3 protein. The table includes about 830,000 distinct CDR3 sequences, roughly 15% detected once. The material sequenced was PBMCs, mostly from graft donor cells, taken 360 days after TCRalphabeta/CD19-depleted stem cell transplant. These receptor sequences come from a male patient between 10 and 17 years old who had a stem cell transplant for acute lymphoblastic leukemia, so the T cells may come from the graft donor.

The chain is built from TRBV27 and TRBJ2-1, with D possibly being TRBD2 (5 bases). Germline V gene sequence: CDR1 MNHEY, CDR2 SMNVEV (reference sequence). With 5 bases removed from V and 2 bases from J, the gap between germline ends came to 10 bases. The length of the CDR3 is 14 residues. CDR3 nucleotides: TGTGCCAGCAGTCGGGATTTTGCCTACAATGAGCAGTTCTTC. It specifies CASSRDFAYNEQFF.

This clonotype has a handful of counts. This chain links TRBV7-9 with TRBJ2-5; 10 bases align to TRBD1. The V and J ends lost 5 bases and 1 base, in that order; junction bases with no gene match: 7. The germline gives CDR1 SEHNR, CDR2 FQNEAQ (reference sequence). The CDR3 is 16 amino acids. This chain's CDR3 is CASSPPGTGAQETQYF. The CDR3 region has the DNA TGTGCCAGCAGCCCACCCGGGACAGGGGCCCAAGAGACCCAGTACTTC.

The chain uses TRBV29-1 and TRBJ2-2, with TRBD1 matching over 11 bases. The CDR3 runs 13 residues. The germline gives CDR1 SQVTM, CDR2 ANQGSEA. The trim removed 6 bases at V and 5 bases at J, leaving 2 bases unmatched. The CDR3 coding sequence is TGCAGCGTCGGACAGGGGGCAACCGGGGAGCTGTTTTTT. The encoded protein is CSVGQGATGELFF.

This clonotype was recorded many times. This rearrangement joins TRBV12-3 or TRBV12-4 to TRBJ2-2; D gene unclear. This CDR3 spans 14 amino acids. The V end lost 9 bases, the J end lost 6 bases, and 17 bases lay between the germline ends. This chain's CDR3 is CASRSLRLSGELFF. CDR3 nucleotide sequence: TGTGCCAGTCGAAGTTTACGCCTCTCCGGGGAGCTGTTTTTT.

The V call is TRBV12-3 or TRBV12-4, the J call TRBJ2-7; D unresolved. The CDR3 extends over 14 amino acids. V was shortened by 6 bases and J by 3 bases, with 15 bases between the two germline ends. CDR3 sequence reads: CASRAVGSLYEQYF. The CDR3 nucleotides are TGTGCCAGCAGGGCCGTCGGCAGCCTCTACGAGCAGTACTTC.

The V and J genes are TRBV9 and TRBJ2-2, with 11 bases matching TRBD2. The V gene end was trimmed by 2 bases and the J gene end by 3 bases; junction bases not matched to a gene: 9. Germline values: CDR1 SGDLS, CDR2 YYNGEE. This CDR3 region has 18 residues. CDR3: CASSVVAGGPFDTGELFF. The CDR3 DNA is TGTGCCAGCAGCGTTGTAGCGGGAGGGCCTTTTGACACCGGGGAGCTGTTTTTT.

This clonotype came up many times. The chain couples TRBV20-1 to TRBJ2-7, with D unresolved. V was cut by 6 bases and J by 0 bases, with 12 bases left in between. The CDR3 covers 13 residues. Germline-derived CDR1 and CDR2 are DFQATT and SNEGSKA (reference sequence). CDR3 bases: TGCAGTGCCACTGAAGACACCTCCTACGAGCAGTACTTC. This translates into CSATEDTSYEQYF.

This sequence joins TRBV9 and TRBJ1-2, with D hard to call. Trimming took 3 bases from V and 4 from J, leaving 13 bases between them. This CDR3 contains 14 residues. Germline CDR1 is SGDLS and CDR2 is YYNGEE. The CDR3 reads CASSGYSTGYGYTF. DNA for the CDR3: TGTGCCAGCAGCGGGTACAGTACGGGCTATGGCTACACCTTC.

In this sample, this clonotype turned up a few times. The chain is built from TRBV5-1 and TRBJ1-2; TRBD1 might be the D (5 bases). The CDR3 length is 17 residues. V shed 0 bases and J shed 8 bases, with 23 bases lying between them. Germline V gene data show CDR1 as SGHRS and CDR2 as YFSETQ. The CDR3 DNA is TGCGCCAGCAGCTTGGGGGACGGCGACATCCTCACTAGGGGCTACACCTTC. Encoded protein: CASSLGDGDILTRGYTF.

This chain uses TRBV20-1 with TRBJ1-2; no firm D call. Germline CDR1 reads DFQATT; CDR2 reads SNEGSKA (reference sequence). The CDR3 length is 11 residues. Between the trimmed V and J ends, which lost 4 bases and 4 bases, there was a span of 7 bases. The CDR3 sequence is CSATSAYGYTF. The CDR3 coding sequence is TGCAGTGCTACGAGTGCCTATGGCTACACCTTC.

V is TRBV5-1 and J is TRBJ2-5, with D possibly called TRBD1 or TRBD2 (6 bases each). The CDR3 sequence is 15 residues long. Germline V gene data show CDR1 as SGHRS and CDR2 as YFSETQ. Between the trimmed V and J ends, which lost 6 bases and 6 bases, there was a span of 21 bases. Here the CDR3 reads CASKSGFTGRKTQYF. As DNA, the CDR3 is TGCGCCAGCAAGAGCGGGTTTACAGGGAGAAAGACCCAGTACTTC.

V gene TRBV12-3 or TRBV12-4 combines with J gene TRBJ1-5; D is unclear. Trimming left V 0 bases short and J 3 bases short, with 3 bases between. The CDR3 has 13 residues. DNA of the CDR3: TGTGCCAGCAGTTTAGCTATCAATCAGCCCCAGCATTTT. Its translation is CASSLAINQPQHF.

This clonotype was counted between two and nine times. This chain uses TRBV27 with TRBJ2-1; no firm D call. Germline CDR1 MNHEY, CDR2 SMNVEV (reference sequence). The germline V and J ends were trimmed by 5 bases and 2 bases, with 10 bases remaining between them. This CDR3 region has 14 residues. The CDR3 protein is CASSPRPTYNEQFF. DNA of the CDR3: TGTGCCAGCAGTCCCCGACCCACCTACAATGAGCAGTTCTTC.

This clonotype was recorded a few times. The rearrangement uses TRBV12-5 and TRBJ1-4; perhaps TRBD1 as D (6 bases). The germline V gene encodes CDR1 LGHNT and CDR2 FRNRAP. The CDR3 sequence is 14 residues long. The V end lost 5 bases, the J end lost 8 bases, and 15 bases lay between the germline ends. As DNA, the CDR3 is TGTGCTAGTGGTGACGGGGGCCAGCGGGAAAAACTGTTTTTT. Encoded protein: CASGDGGQREKLFF.

CDR3 amino acids: CSVQIAIRREQETQYF. The DNA of the CDR3 is TGCAGCGTTCAAATCGCCATAAGGCGGGAGCAAGAGACCCAGTACTTC. This chain uses TRBV29-1 with TRBJ2-5; 7 bases align to TRBD2. CDR1 and CDR2 (germline): SQVTM, ANQGSEA. The CDR3 is made up of 16 amino acids. Trimming took 5 bases from V and 2 from J; bases not matched to a gene: 14.

This clonotype was detected a few times. The rearrangement uses TRBV7-9 and TRBJ2-7; TRBD2 matches 7 bases. J gave up 7 bases and V 0 bases, and 6 bases lay outside the gene matches. The germline V gene has CDR1 SEHNR and CDR2 FQNEAQ (reference sequence). The CDR3 is made up of 14 amino acids. CDR3 loop: CASSLARTRGEQYF. The CDR3 nucleotides are TGTGCCAGCAGCTTAGCCAGGACTAGAGGGGAGCAGTACTTC. Together with reference TRBV7-9 and TRBJ2-7, the CDR3 gives the full variable domain: DTGVSQNPRHKITKRGQNVTFRCDPISEHNRLYWYRQTLGQGPEFLTYFQNEAQLEKSRLLSDRFSAERPKGSFSTLEIQRTEQGDSAMYLCASSLARTRGEQYFGPGTRLTVT.

This clonotype has just a few counts. The chain links TRBV7-2 to TRBJ1-6; D possibly corresponds to TRBD1 (6 bases). The germline V gene has CDR1 SGHTA and CDR2 FQGNSA. Between the trimmed V and J ends, which lost 5 bases and 7 bases, there was a span of 15 bases. The length of the CDR3 is 15 residues. CDR3 region: CASSTWTVLNSPLHF. CDR3 bases: TGTGCCAGCAGCACCTGGACAGTTCTGAATTCACCCCTCCACTTT.